Each of the 18 T cell receptor beta chains below was sequenced from the same sample in a study of CD8 T cells in ankylosing spondylitis. What these receptors recognize is not known. TCRdb processed the 5' RACE reads anew with MiXCR; each CDR3 protein has one entry. The sample has under 850,000 distinct CDR3 sequences; 19% are singletons. Study-level points and caveats: Apparently characteristic of ankylosing spondylitis blood was a TCR beta motif (about eight highly homologous variants).

The source material was blood, either unsorted or a sorted T cell fraction (not recorded which). The receptors originated from a male donor with ankylosing spondylitis.

In regard to this clonotype: This could be a read error, since a much larger clone is one nucleotide away. The chain couples TRBV12-3 or TRBV12-4 to TRBJ2-1; no definite D call. The V and J ends lost 6 bases and 8 bases respectively, with 17 bases between them. CDR3 length equals 14 residues. Here the CDR3 DNA reads TGTGCCAGCAGCATCGGAATAGTTTTCGATGAGCAGTTCTTC. Amino acid sequence: CASSIGIVFDEQFF.

The CDR3 here is CASSSLGGSVTGELFF. In DNA form, the CDR3 reads TGTGCCAGCAGTTCCCTTGGGGGTTCGGTCACCGGGGAGCTGTTTTTT. This chain uses TRBV12-3 or TRBV12-4 with TRBJ2-2; D assignment may be TRBD1 or TRBD2 (5 bases each). Between the trimmed V and J ends, which lost 4 bases and 4 bases, there was a span of 16 bases. This CDR3 spans 16 amino acids.

This clonotype was seen only a few times. The chain links TRBV29-1 to TRBJ2-7; 8 bases are a match to TRBD1. Germline trimming cut 3 bases from V and 2 bases from J; bases unmatched to any gene: 9. From germline, CDR1 is SQVTM and CDR2 ANQGSEA. The length of the CDR3 is 15 residues. CDR3 amino acids: CSVEGHRDRPYEQYF. CDR3 nucleotides: TGCAGCGTTGAGGGACACCGGGACAGGCCCTACGAGCAGTACTTC.

This chain uses TRBV6-5 with TRBJ1-2, with 7 bases fitting TRBD1. V trimming: 0 bases; J trimming: 6 bases; junction bases outside the gene matches: 4. Germline V gene sequence: CDR1 MNHEY, CDR2 SVGAGI. This CDR3 is built from 14 residues. CDR3 sequence reads: CASSYSGGGDGYTF. The CDR3 nucleotides read TGTGCCAGCAGTTACTCAGGAGGGGGCGATGGCTACACCTTC.

In its sample, this clonotype was seen a few times. J is TRBJ2-7 and V is TRBV4-1; TRBD1 might be the D (5 bases). The germline V and J ends were trimmed by 5 bases and 7 bases, with 21 bases remaining between them. Per germline, CDR1 MGHRA and CDR2 YSYEKL. The CDR3 is made up of 15 amino acids. CDR3 loop: CASSRGDSQVVEQYF. In DNA, the CDR3 is TGCGCCAGCAGCAGGGGTGATAGCCAGGTGGTTGAGCAGTACTTC.

The chain is built from TRBV27 and TRBJ1-5; D may be TRBD1 (5 bases). The CDR3 has 13 amino acids. Germline assignment: CDR1 MNHEY and CDR2 SMNVEV (reference sequence). The V and J ends lost 7 bases and 6 bases respectively, with 13 bases between them. This chain's CDR3 is CASTLGRGQPQHF. For the CDR3, the DNA is TGTGCCAGCACCCTTGGGAGGGGTCAGCCCCAGCATTTT.

The genes are TRBV3-1 and TRBJ2-4; a possible D gene is TRBD1 (6 bases). Germline V CDR1 and CDR2: LGHDT, YNNKEL (reference sequence). The CDR3 is 15 residues long. Deletions cut 1 base from V and 0 bases from J, with 7 bases between. The CDR3 sequence: CASSQVGGAKNIQYF. CDR3 nucleotides: TGTGCCAGCAGCCAAGTAGGGGGAGCCAAAAACATTCAGTACTTC. Full variable domain (outside the CDR3, taken from reference TRBV3-1 and TRBJ2-4): DTAVSQTPKYLVTQMGNDKSIKCEQNLGHDTMYWYKQDSKKFLKIMFSYNNKELIINETVPNRFSPKSPDKAHLNLHINSLELGDSAVYFCASSQVGGAKNIQYFGAGTRLSVL.

This chain links TRBV7-9 with TRBJ2-6; D may be TRBD1 (5 bases). The CDR3 has 16 amino acids. V was trimmed by 6 bases and J by 2 bases, leaving 14 bases between them. Looked up from germline, CDR1 is SEHNR and CDR2 is FQNEAQ (reference sequence). CDR3 nucleotides: TGTGCCAGCAGGCCCACAAAGGGGACTGGGGCCAACGTCCTGACTTTC. Its protein is CASRPTKGTGANVLTF.

The sample holds many counts of this clonotype. J is TRBJ2-3 and V is TRBV5-1, with D possibly TRBD2 on 5 matching bases. This CDR3 comprises 13 residues. V was pared by 0 bases and J by 4 bases, with 6 bases between. From germline, CDR1 is SGHRS and CDR2 YFSETQ. CDR3 in DNA: TGCGCCAGCAGCTTGGCGGGGTCAGATACGCAGTATTTT. As protein: CASSLAGSDTQYF.

This clonotype appeared many times. The chain recombines TRBV7-9 with TRBJ2-1; TRBD2 might be the D (6 bases). CDR3 size: 13 residues. Germline assignment: CDR1 SEHNR and CDR2 FQNEAQ (reference sequence). V was shortened by 5 bases and J by 15 bases, with 20 bases between the two germline ends. The CDR3 region has the DNA TGTGCCAGCAGCCCCTCTGGCGGGGACGAGTGGTTCTTC. Residues: CASSPSGGDEWFF.

This clonotype came up a few times. The rearrangement joins TRBV7-9 to TRBJ2-1; TRBD2 is a possible D gene (5 bases). Trimming took 2 bases from V and 2 from J, leaving 10 bases between them. CDR3 size: 15 residues. Germline assignment: CDR1 SEHNR and CDR2 FQNEAQ (reference sequence). CDR3 nucleotides: TGTGCCAGCAGCTTATCACTAGGACCCTACAATGAGCAGTTCTTC. It specifies CASSLSLGPYNEQFF.

This clonotype was detected only a few times. The chain has TRBV20-1 and TRBJ1-6; 9 positions agree with TRBD1. This CDR3 has 16 residues. CDR1 is DFQATT and CDR2 is SNEGSKA in the germline V gene (reference sequence). Trimming cost V 6 bases and J 7 bases; bases outside gene matches: 13. CDR3 nucleotide sequence: TGCAGTGCAACGGCCGGGACAGGGTTAGAAAATTCACCCCTCCACTTT. Its translation: CSATAGTGLENSPLHF.

V and J are TRBV5-6 and TRBJ1-1; the match to TRBD1 covers 7 bases. The CDR3 is 15 residues long. V trimming: 4 bases; J trimming: 0 bases; junction bases outside the gene matches: 6. Germline CDR1 SGHDT, CDR2 YYEEEE. The CDR3 nucleotides are TGTGCCAGCAGCCCAATAGGGGGCATGAACACTGAAGCTTTCTTT. It yields the protein CASSPIGGMNTEAFF.

The V call is TRBV20-1, the J call TRBJ1-5, with D hard to call. Germline V gives CDR1 DFQATT, CDR2 SNEGSKA (reference sequence). The CDR3 runs 15 residues. Trimming shortened V by 2 bases and J by 2 bases, and 13 bases separated the two germline ends. CDR3 region: CSARTGNRGNQPQHF. CDR3 in DNA: TGCAGTGCTAGAACGGGTAACCGGGGCAATCAGCCCCAGCATTTT.

This clonotype has more than one count but fewer than ten. The V call is TRBV12-3 or TRBV12-4, the J call TRBJ2-1, with TRBD2 matching over 9 bases. The junction had 4 bases not matched to a gene; V was cut back by 2 bases and J by 5 bases. The CDR3 length is 15 residues. This chain's CDR3 is CASSLWGGRDNEQFF. The CDR3 coding sequence is TGTGCCAGCAGTTTATGGGGCGGGAGGGACAATGAGCAGTTCTTC.

This chain connects TRBV7-8 to TRBJ2-3; either TRBD1 or TRBD2 may supply D (6 bases each). Germline V lookup: CDR1 SGHVS, CDR2 FQNEAQ. CDR3 length: 17 residues. V dropped 2 bases and J dropped 3 bases, with 18 bases sitting between them. Here the CDR3 DNA reads TGTGCCAGCAGCTTACGGGCTAGGGGGGATTCGACAGATACGCAGTATTTT. It yields the protein CASSLRARGDSTDTQYF.

This clonotype was found a few times. The gene calls are TRBV25-1 and TRBJ1-1, with D hard to call. Germline V lookup: CDR1 MGHDK, CDR2 SYGVNS. V was clipped by 1 base and J by 0 bases, with 9 bases between them. There are 15 residues in the CDR3. CDR3: CASSEFGRMNTEAFF. The CDR3 bases are TGTGCCAGCAGTGAATTTGGCAGAATGAACACTGAAGCTTTCTTT. The whole variable domain, remainder taken from reference TRBV25-1 and TRBJ1-1, is EADIYQTPRYLVIGTGKKITLECSQTMGHDKMYWYQQDPGMELHLIHYSYGVNSTEKGDLSSESTVSRIRTEHFPLTLESARPSHTSQYLCASSEFGRMNTEAFFGQGTRLTVV.

This clonotype was counted many times. The chain carries TRBV12-3 or TRBV12-4 and TRBJ2-2, with 7 nucleotides matching TRBD2. This CDR3 spans 15 amino acids. The J segment lost 6 bases and the V segment lost 3 bases, leaving 7 bases of the junction unmatched. The CDR3 loop reads CASSFGGRKAGELFF. The CDR3 bases are TGTGCCAGCAGTTTCGGCGGGAGAAAGGCCGGGGAGCTGTTTTTT.